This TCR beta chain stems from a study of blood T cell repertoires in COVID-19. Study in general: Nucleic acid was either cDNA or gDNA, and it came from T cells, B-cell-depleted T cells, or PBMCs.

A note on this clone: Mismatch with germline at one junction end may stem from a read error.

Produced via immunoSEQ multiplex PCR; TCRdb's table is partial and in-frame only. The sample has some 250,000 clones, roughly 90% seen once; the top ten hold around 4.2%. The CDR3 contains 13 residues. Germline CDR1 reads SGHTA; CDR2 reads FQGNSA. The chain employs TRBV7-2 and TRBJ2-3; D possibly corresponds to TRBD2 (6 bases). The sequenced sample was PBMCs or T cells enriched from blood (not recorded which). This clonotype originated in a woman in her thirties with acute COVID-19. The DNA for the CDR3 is TGTGCCAGCAGCCTAGCGTATCCAGATACGCAGTATTTT. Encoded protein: CASSLAYPDTQYF.